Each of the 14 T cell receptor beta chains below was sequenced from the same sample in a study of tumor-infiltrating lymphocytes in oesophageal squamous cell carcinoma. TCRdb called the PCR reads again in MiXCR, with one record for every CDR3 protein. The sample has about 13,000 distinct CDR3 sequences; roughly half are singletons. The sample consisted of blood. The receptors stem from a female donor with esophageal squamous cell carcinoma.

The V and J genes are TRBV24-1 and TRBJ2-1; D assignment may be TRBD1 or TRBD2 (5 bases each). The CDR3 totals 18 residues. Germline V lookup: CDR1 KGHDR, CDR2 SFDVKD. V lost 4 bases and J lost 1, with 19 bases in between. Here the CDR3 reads CATSEMRGTGLSYNEQFF. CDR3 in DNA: TGTGCCACCAGTGAAATGAGGGGAACAGGTTTGTCCTACAATGAGCAGTTCTTC.

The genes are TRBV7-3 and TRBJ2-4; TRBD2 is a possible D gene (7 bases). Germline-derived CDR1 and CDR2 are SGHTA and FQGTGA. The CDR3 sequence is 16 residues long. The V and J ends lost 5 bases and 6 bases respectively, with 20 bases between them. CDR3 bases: TGTGCCAGCAGCCCCACGTCGGGGGGCGAAGGAAACATTCAGTACTTC. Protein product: CASSPTSGGEGNIQYF. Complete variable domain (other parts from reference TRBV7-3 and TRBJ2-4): GAGVSQTPSNKVTEKGKYVELRCDPISGHTALYWYRQSLGQGPEFLIYFQGTGAADDSGLPNDRFFAVRPEGSVSTLKIQRTERGDSAVYLCASSPTSGGEGNIQYFGAGTRLSVL.

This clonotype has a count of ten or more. CDR3 amino acids: CASSPTSGGEAGELFF. The CDR3 DNA is TGTGCCAGCAGCCCGACTAGCGGGGGGGAGGCCGGGGAGCTGTTTTTT. The J gene is TRBJ2-2, the V gene TRBV4-2, with 14 bases that match TRBD2. The CDR3 consists of 16 residues. CDR1 is LGHNA, CDR2 YNFKEQ, per germline. Trimming cost V 4 bases and J 6 bases; bases outside gene matches: 4.

The CDR3: CASSAFATEAFF. Written as DNA, the CDR3 is TGTGCCAGCAGCGCTTTCGCCACTGAAGCTTTCTTT. The gene calls are TRBV28 and TRBJ1-1; D not resolved. This CDR3 is built from 12 residues. The ends were cut back, 6 bases at V and 4 bases at J, with 9 bases in the middle. The germline V gene encodes CDR1 MDHEN and CDR2 SYDVKM.

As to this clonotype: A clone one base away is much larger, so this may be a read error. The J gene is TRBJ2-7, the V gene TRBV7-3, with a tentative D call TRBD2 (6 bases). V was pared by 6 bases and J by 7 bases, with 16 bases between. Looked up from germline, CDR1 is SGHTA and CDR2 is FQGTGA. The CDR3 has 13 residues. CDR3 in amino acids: CASSPGLANEQYF. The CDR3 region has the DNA TGTGCCAGCAGTCCGGGACTGGCAAATGAGCAGTACTTC.

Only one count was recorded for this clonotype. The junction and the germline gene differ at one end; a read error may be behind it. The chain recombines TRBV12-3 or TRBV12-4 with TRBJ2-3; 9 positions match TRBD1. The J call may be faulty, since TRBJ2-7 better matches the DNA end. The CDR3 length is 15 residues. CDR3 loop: CASKKPGQGSHEQYF. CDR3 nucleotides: TGTGCCAGCAAGAAACCGGGACAGGGCTCCCACGAGCAGTACTTC.

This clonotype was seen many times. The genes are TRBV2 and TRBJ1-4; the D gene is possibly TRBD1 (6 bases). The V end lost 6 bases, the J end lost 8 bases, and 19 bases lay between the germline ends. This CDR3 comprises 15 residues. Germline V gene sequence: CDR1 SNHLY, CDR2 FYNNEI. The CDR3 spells CASRRDTARREKLFF. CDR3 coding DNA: TGTGCCAGCAGGAGGGACACGGCCCGACGGGAAAAACTGTTTTTT.

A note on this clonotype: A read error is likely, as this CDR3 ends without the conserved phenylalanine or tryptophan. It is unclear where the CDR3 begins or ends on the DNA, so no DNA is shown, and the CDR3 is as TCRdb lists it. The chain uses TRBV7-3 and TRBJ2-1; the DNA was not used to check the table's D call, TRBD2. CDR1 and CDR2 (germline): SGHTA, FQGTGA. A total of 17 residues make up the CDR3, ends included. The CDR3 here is CASSFTGGAYNEQFFGS.

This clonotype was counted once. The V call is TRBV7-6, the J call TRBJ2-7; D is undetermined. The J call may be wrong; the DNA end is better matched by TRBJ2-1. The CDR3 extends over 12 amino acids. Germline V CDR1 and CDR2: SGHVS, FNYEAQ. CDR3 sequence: CASSTSYNEQFF. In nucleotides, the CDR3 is TGTGCCAGCAGCACCTCCTACAATGAGCAGTTCTTC.

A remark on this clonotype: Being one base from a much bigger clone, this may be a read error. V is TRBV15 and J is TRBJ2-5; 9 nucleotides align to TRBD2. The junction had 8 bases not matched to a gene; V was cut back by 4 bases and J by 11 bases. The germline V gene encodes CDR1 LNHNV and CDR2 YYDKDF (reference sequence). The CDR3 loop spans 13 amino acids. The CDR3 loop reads CATSKASGDEQYF. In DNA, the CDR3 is TGTGCCACCAGCAAAGCTAGCGGGGATGAGCAGTACTTC.

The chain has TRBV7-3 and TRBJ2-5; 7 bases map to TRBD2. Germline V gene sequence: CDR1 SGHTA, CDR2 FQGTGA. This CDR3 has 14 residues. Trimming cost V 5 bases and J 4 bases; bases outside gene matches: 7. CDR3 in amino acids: CASSPLGGRETQYF. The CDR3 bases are TGTGCCAGCAGCCCCTTGGGAGGGCGAGAGACCCAGTACTTC. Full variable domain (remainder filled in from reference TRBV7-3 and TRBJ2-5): GAGVSQTPSNKVTEKGKYVELRCDPISGHTALYWYRQSLGQGPEFLIYFQGTGAADDSGLPNDRFFAVRPEGSVSTLKIQRTERGDSAVYLCASSPLGGRETQYFGPGTRLLVL.

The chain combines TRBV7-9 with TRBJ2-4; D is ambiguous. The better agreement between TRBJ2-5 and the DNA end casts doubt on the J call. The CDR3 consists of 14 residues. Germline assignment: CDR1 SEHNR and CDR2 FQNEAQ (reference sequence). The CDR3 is CASSLAATQETQYF. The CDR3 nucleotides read TGTGCCAGCAGCTTAGCAGCCACCCAAGAGACCCAGTACTTC.

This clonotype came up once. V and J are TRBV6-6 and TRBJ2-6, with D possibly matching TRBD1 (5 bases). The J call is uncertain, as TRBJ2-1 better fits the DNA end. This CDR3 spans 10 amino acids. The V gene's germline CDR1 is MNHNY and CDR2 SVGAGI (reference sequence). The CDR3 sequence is CASGHYEQFF. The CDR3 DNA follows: TGTGCCAGCGGACACTACGAGCAGTTCTTC.

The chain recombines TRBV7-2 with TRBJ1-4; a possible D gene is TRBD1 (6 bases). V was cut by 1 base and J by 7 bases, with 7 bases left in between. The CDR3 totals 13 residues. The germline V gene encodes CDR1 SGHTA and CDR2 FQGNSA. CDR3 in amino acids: CASSLDRVEKLFF. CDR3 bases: TGTGCCAGCAGCTTAGACAGGGTTGAAAAACTGTTTTTT.